A selection of T cell receptor beta chains follows, all from one sample in a study of blood T cell repertoires in COVID-19. Assay used: immunoSEQ multiplex PCR; TCRdb lists only in-frame clones, some missing. The sample holds roughly 200,000 clones, approximately 83% seen once. Sequences were obtained from peripheral blood. Receptor source: a man aged 50-60 years with active or convalescent COVID-19. Each CDR3 is given with its conserved first and last residue. The order of the fields is V gene, D gene, J gene, clone size, CDR3 protein, CDR3 DNA. D genes are given only for firm matches. Some rows have no size entry. The others give once, few or many, or a class for an expanded clone.

V: TRBV7-7
D: TRBD2
J: TRBJ2-5
size: .
CDR3: CASSLSGLAGRETQYF
DNA: TGTGCCAGCAGCTTAAGCGGACTAGCGGGGCGGGAGACCCAGTACTTC

V: TRBV14
D: .
J: TRBJ1-1
size: .
CDR3: CASSRYLDLNTEAFF
DNA: TGTGCCAGCAGCCGCTACCTAGACCTGAACACTGAAGCTTTCTTT

V: TRBV11-2
D: .
J: TRBJ1-4
size: .
CDR3: CASSPDLSEKLFF
DNA: TGTGCCAGCAGTCCTGATCTAAGTGAAAAACTGTTTTTT

V: TRBV4-2
D: TRBD2
J: TRBJ2-2
size: .
CDR3: CASSPSGGALLNTGELFF
DNA: TGTGCCAGCAGCCCAAGCGGGGGCGCACTTCTGAACACCGGGGAGCTGTTTTTT

V: TRBV2
D: TRBD1
J: TRBJ1-4
size: .
CDR3: CASTLSRTGGTREKLFF
DNA: TGTGCCAGCACCCTGTCGAGGACAGGGGGCACTCGGGAAAAACTGTTTTTT

V: TRBV15
D: TRBD1
J: TRBJ1-5
size: .
CDR3: CATSRPRDRVFSGNQPQHF
DNA: TGTGCCACCAGCAGACCACGGGACAGGGTCTTTTCGGGCAATCAGCCCCAGCATTTT

V: TRBV5-1
D: .
J: TRBJ1-1
size: .
CDR3: CASSPREEVNTEAFF
DNA: TGCGCCAGCAGCCCTAGGGAGGAGGTGAACACTGAAGCTTTCTTT

V: TRBV3-1/TRBV3-2
D: TRBD2
J: TRBJ2-3
size: once
CDR3: CASSQIAGGASDTQYF
DNA: TGTGCCAGCAGCCAGATAGCCGGGGGGGCCTCAGATACGCAGTATTTT

V: TRBV6-6
D: .
J: TRBJ2-7
size: .
CDR3: CASMQGPPYEQYF
DNA: TGTGCCAGCATGCAGGGGCCTCCCTACGAGCAGTACTTC

V: TRBV5-4
D: .
J: TRBJ1-4
size: .
CDR3: CASSLHGVTNEKLFF
DNA: TGTGCCAGCAGCTTGCACGGGGTAACTAATGAAAAACTGTTTTTT

V: TRBV6-5
D: TRBD1
J: TRBJ1-2
size: .
CDR3: CASSSAPGQGQYGYTF
DNA: TGTGCCAGCAGTTCGGCACCGGGACAGGGGCAATATGGCTACACCTTC

V: TRBV28
D: .
J: TRBJ2-5
size: few
CDR3: CASSRMGGGETQYF
DNA: TGTGCCAGCAGCCGAATGGGGGGTGGGGAGACCCAGTACTTC

V: TRBV30
D: .
J: TRBJ1-4
size: .
CDR3: CAWVAGSGVNEKLFF
DNA: TGTGCCTGGGTGGCAGGTTCAGGGGTGAATGAAAAACTGTTTTTT

V: TRBV7-2
D: .
J: TRBJ1-4
size: .
CDR3: CASSLAPTAGATNEKLFF
DNA: TGTGCCAGCAGCTTAGCGCCGACAGCTGGGGCAACTAATGAAAAACTGTTTTTT

V: TRBV28
D: .
J: TRBJ2-5
size: .
CDR3: CASRRTAQETQYF
DNA: TGTGCCAGCAGGCGGACAGCTCAAGAGACCCAGTACTTC

V: TRBV30
D: TRBD2
J: TRBJ2-3
size: once
CDR3: CAHGRGGVADTQYF
DNA: TGTGCGCACGGCCGCGGGGGGGTAGCAGATACGCAGTATTTT

V: TRBV27
D: TRBD1
J: TRBJ1-2
size: .
CDR3: CASSSTGMDGYTF
DNA: TGTGCCAGCAGTTCGACAGGGATGGATGGCTACACCTTC

V: TRBV12-3/TRBV12-4
D: .
J: TRBJ1-1
size: few
CDR3: CASSGGSATEAFF
DNA: TGTGCCAGCAGTGGGGGCAGTGCCACTGAAGCTTTCTTT

V: TRBV19
D: TRBD2
J: TRBJ2-7
size: .
CDR3: CATHSGTSRREQYF
DNA: TGTGCCACCCATTCGGGGACTAGTAGACGGGAGCAGTACTTC

V: TRBV30
D: TRBD1
J: TRBJ1-5
size: .
CDR3: CAWTNRGSLNQPQHF
DNA: TGTGCCTGGACTAACAGGGGGTCCCTTAATCAGCCCCAGCATTTT

V: TRBV5-1
D: .
J: TRBJ1-2
size: .
CDR3: CASSTGTPNYYGYTF
DNA: TGCGCCAGCAGCACAGGAACCCCGAATTACTATGGCTACACCTTC

V: TRBV6-2/TRBV6-3
D: .
J: TRBJ1-6
size: .
CDR3: CASSVQGRWTGSPLHF
DNA: TGTGCCAGCAGCGTCCAGGGGCGGTGGACGGGTTCACCCCTCCACTTT

V: TRBV30
D: .
J: TRBJ2-5
size: .
CDR3: CAWSVPRGREETQYF
DNA: TGTGCCTGGAGTGTACCGCGGGGACGGGAAGAGACCCAGTACTTC

V: TRBV2
D: .
J: TRBJ2-2
size: once
CDR3: CASSEVDMNTGELFF
DNA: TGTGCCAGCAGTGAGGTTGACATGAACACCGGGGAGCTGTTTTTT

V: TRBV10-3
D: .
J: TRBJ2-7
size: .
CDR3: CAIRSFQVVESSYEQYF
DNA: TGTGCCATCAGGTCCTTTCAGGTTGTAGAGAGCTCCTACGAGCAGTACTTC

V: TRBV4-2
D: .
J: TRBJ1-4
size: .
CDR3: CASSQGRANEKLFF
DNA: TGTGCCAGCAGCCAAGGCAGGGCTAATGAAAAACTGTTTTTT

V: TRBV11-2
D: .
J: TRBJ1-2
size: .
CDR3: CASSLGVSGNYGYTF
DNA: TGTGCCAGCAGCTTAGGTGTTTCAGGGAACTATGGCTACACCTTC

V: TRBV7-3
D: TRBD2
J: TRBJ2-7
size: .
CDR3: CASSLAGGAGEQYF
DNA: TGTGCCAGCAGCTTAGCGGGGGGCGCGGGGGAGCAGTACTTC

V: TRBV7-8
D: TRBD1
J: TRBJ2-1
size: .
CDR3: CASSFRDRVTDNEQFF
DNA: TGTGCCAGCAGCTTTCGGGACAGGGTTACGGACAATGAGCAGTTCTTC

V: TRBV28
D: TRBD1
J: TRBJ1-2
size: .
CDR3: CASIGGGSYGYTF
DNA: TGTGCCAGCATTGGAGGGGGCTCCTATGGCTACACCTTC

V: TRBV6-5
D: .
J: TRBJ2-3
size: .
CDR3: CASSPRGAGTDTQYF
DNA: TGTGCCAGCTCCCCTCGGGGGGCGGGCACAGATACGCAGTATTTT

V: TRBV27
D: .
J: TRBJ2-3
size: .
CDR3: CASSLDSITDTQYF
DNA: TGTGCCAGCAGTTTAGACAGTATCACAGATACGCAGTATTTT

V: TRBV5-1
D: .
J: TRBJ1-3
size: .
CDR3: CASSLDAQGNTIYF
DNA: TGCGCCAGCAGCTTGGATGCCCAGGGAAACACCATATATTTT

V: TRBV6-5
D: TRBD2
J: TRBJ2-7
size: .
CDR3: CASSFRGLASREQYF
DNA: TGTGCCAGCAGTTTTCGGGGACTAGCATCACGAGAGCAGTACTTC

V: TRBV2
D: TRBD1
J: TRBJ2-2
size: few
CDR3: CASSEDRANTGELFF
DNA: TGTGCCAGCAGTGAGGACAGGGCTAACACCGGGGAGCTGTTTTTT

V: TRBV29-1
D: TRBD1
J: TRBJ2-7
size: few
CDR3: CSVDGTGGYEQYF
DNA: TGCAGCGTTGATGGGACAGGGGGGTACGAGCAGTACTTC

V: TRBV27
D: .
J: TRBJ2-1
size: .
CDR3: CASRARGGTYNEQFF
DNA: TGTGCCAGCAGGGCCCGGGGAGGTACCTACAATGAGCAGTTCTTC

V: TRBV5-1
D: TRBD1
J: TRBJ2-3
size: .
CDR3: CASSYRLGQGSDTQYF
DNA: TGCGCCAGCAGCTATCGTCTGGGACAGGGATCAGATACGCAGTATTTT

V: TRBV3-1/TRBV3-2
D: .
J: TRBJ2-4
size: .
CDR3: CASSHSDRVNIQYF
DNA: TGTGCCAGCAGCCATTCTGACAGAGTAAACATTCAGTACTTC

V: TRBV7-2
D: .
J: TRBJ2-7
size: .
CDR3: CASSLGGGGGTYEQYF
DNA: TGTGCCAGCAGCTTAGGTGGGGGAGGGGGAACCTACGAGCAGTACTTC

V: TRBV28
D: .
J: TRBJ2-3
size: few
CDR3: CASSLFTGFYTDTQYF
DNA: TGTGCCAGCAGTTTATTCACAGGTTTTTACACAGATACGCAGTATTTT

V: TRBV19
D: TRBD1
J: TRBJ1-1
size: once
CDR3: CASTPGQGGTEAFF
DNA: TGTGCCAGTACACCGGGACAGGGGGGCACTGAAGCTTTCTTT

V: TRBV29-1
D: TRBD2
J: TRBJ2-7
size: .
CDR3: CSVLGTTFEQYF
DNA: TGCAGCGTTCTAGGGACTACCTTCGAGCAGTACTTC

V: TRBV27
D: TRBD1
J: TRBJ2-7
size: .
CDR3: CASRTGAPTYEQYF
DNA: TGTGCCAGCAGGACAGGGGCCCCAACCTACGAGCAGTACTTC

V: TRBV27
D: TRBD1
J: TRBJ2-1
size: .
CDR3: CASTPTGTGPYNEQFF
DNA: TGTGCCAGCACTCCGACCGGGACAGGGCCCTACAATGAGCAGTTCTTC

V: TRBV11-3
D: .
J: TRBJ1-1
size: .
CDR3: CASSPRHPNEAFF
DNA: TGTGCCAGCAGCCCTCGACACCCTAATGAAGCTTTCTTT

V: TRBV6-2/TRBV6-3
D: TRBD1
J: TRBJ1-2
size: .
CDR3: CASSQPDRATYGYTF
DNA: TGTGCCAGCAGTCAACCTGACAGGGCTACCTATGGCTACACCTTC

V: TRBV5-1
D: .
J: TRBJ1-5
size: .
CDR3: CASSVDGDLYQPQHF
DNA: TGCGCCAGCAGCGTGGACGGGGATTTATATCAGCCCCAGCATTTT

V: TRBV3-1/TRBV3-2
D: TRBD1
J: TRBJ2-1
size: .
CDR3: CASSRDRGNEQFF
DNA: TGTGCCAGCAGCCGTGACAGGGGCAATGAGCAGTTCTTC

V: TRBV3-1/TRBV3-2
D: TRBD1
J: TRBJ1-4
size: .
CDR3: CASSQLQGATNEKLFF
DNA: TGTGCCAGCAGCCAACTACAGGGGGCGACTAATGAAAAACTGTTTTTT

V: TRBV2
D: TRBD2
J: TRBJ2-3
size: .
CDR3: CASSAPAGGRRDTQYF
DNA: TGTGCCAGCAGCGCACCTGCGGGGGGGCGGAGAGATACGCAGTATTTT

V: TRBV6-6
D: .
J: TRBJ1-2
size: .
CDR3: CASSYSDGRNNGYTF
DNA: TGTGCCAGCAGTTACTCCGACGGGAGGAACAACGGCTACACCTTC

V: TRBV19
D: TRBD1
J: TRBJ1-5
size: .
CDR3: CASSLGTGGSQPQHF
DNA: TGTGCCAGTAGTCTAGGGACAGGGGGCAGCCAGCCCCAGCATTTT

V: TRBV7-8
D: TRBD2
J: TRBJ2-2
size: .
CDR3: CASSSSGGASTGELFF
DNA: TGTGCCAGCAGCTCTAGCGGGGGGGCTAGCACCGGGGAGCTGTTTTTT

V: TRBV18
D: .
J: TRBJ2-5
size: .
CDR3: CASSPGTNQETQYF
DNA: TGTGCCAGCTCACCCGGGACAAATCAAGAGACCCAGTACTTC